The 30 T cell receptor beta chains given below trace back to one sample, sequenced in a study of cytomegalovirus exposure and HLA in healthy donors (dated by TCRdb to about 2017). To prepare the library, the immunoSEQ multiplex PCR assay was applied. For the multiplex PCR, a mixture combining 60 forward primers for TCR Vbeta segments and 13 reverse primers for TCR Jbeta segments was used. What TCRdb holds here is the immuneACCESS table cut down to in-frame rearrangements. Part of the clones is not present; checked against another copy, under half of the missing clones reflect an unresolved V gene, and the others are unexplained. The sample data list some 150,000 clones, and about 81% of these were observed just once. The ten largest clones represent roughly 7.3% of the sample. Sequenced: PBMCs. All receptors derive from a young man in good health and CMV-seronegative.

To note about this clone: The same CDR3 can be traced to other DNA sequences in this sample. V is TRBV6-5 and J is TRBJ2-1, with 9 bases lining up with TRBD1. V shed 0 bases, J shed 7 bases, and the junction held 7 bases outside the gene matches. This CDR3 contains 16 residues. Germline V gives CDR1 MNHEY, CDR2 SVGAGI. Here the CDR3 DNA reads TGTGCCAGCAGTTACTCGAAGGGACAGGGTTGGAATGAGCAGTTCTTC. Translation gives CASSYSKGQGWNEQFF.

This clone showed up just a few times. The rearrangement uses TRBV27 and TRBJ1-5; TRBD1 matches at 7 bases. The V segment lost 5 bases and the J segment 4 bases; nucleotides outside the gene matches: 11. CDR3 length: 16 amino acids. From germline, CDR1 is MNHEY and CDR2 SMNVEV (reference sequence). The CDR3 region is CASSPLTGAINQPQHF. CDR3 sequence (DNA): TGTGCCAGCAGTCCGCTAACAGGGGCGATAAATCAGCCCCAGCATTTT.

J is TRBJ2-5 and V is TRBV5-1; tentatively, D is TRBD2 (6 bases). The tail of the sequence fits TRBJ2-7 better, so the J call may be wrong. Germline assignment: CDR1 SGHRS and CDR2 YFSETQ. The CDR3 contains 15 residues. This CDR3 reads CASSLEGARGSEQYF. CDR3 nucleotides: TGCGCCAGCAGCTTGGAAGGGGCGCGGGGCTCCGAGCAGTACTTC.

The gene calls are TRBV2 and TRBJ2-5; TRBD2 might be the D (7 bases). Germline CDR1 reads SNHLY; CDR2 reads FYNNEI. Trimming took 7 bases from V and 4 from J, leaving 16 bases between them. The CDR3 totals 14 residues. This chain's CDR3 is CASNRGGGVETQYF. CDR3 sequence (DNA): TGTGCCAGCAACCGAGGAGGGGGGGTAGAGACCCAGTACTTC.

J is TRBJ1-5 and V is TRBV6-1; D perhaps matches TRBD1 (5 bases). The CDR3 is 16 amino acids. The V gene's germline CDR1 is MNHNS and CDR2 SASEGT. V lost 3 bases and J 0 bases, leaving 12 bases between the germline ends. CDR3 protein: CASSDRVRDSNQPQHF. The CDR3 DNA reads as TGTGCCAGCAGTGATCGGGTCAGGGATAGCAATCAGCCCCAGCATTTT.

This chain connects TRBV28 to TRBJ2-7, with TRBD2 as a possible D gene (6 bases). The J call may be wrong; the DNA end is better matched by TRBJ2-5. CDR1 is MDHEN, CDR2 SYDVKM, per germline. This CDR3 has 16 residues. CDR3 in DNA: TGTGCCAGCAGTTTTAAACGGGAGCTTAACCAAGAGACCCAGTACTTC. Residues: CASSFKRELNQETQYF.

This sequence joins TRBV14 and TRBJ2-2; 7 bases line up with TRBD1. From germline, CDR1 is SGHDN and CDR2 FVKESK. V lost 4 bases and J lost 2; bases outside the gene matches: 7. The CDR3 is 16 amino acids. CDR3: CASSPQGGLNTGELFF. The DNA for the CDR3 is TGTGCCAGCAGCCCTCAAGGGGGCCTTAACACCGGGGAGCTGTTTTTT.

J is TRBJ2-1 and V is TRBV27; possible D gene TRBD2, 6 bases. The CDR3 runs to 17 residues. Trimming pared 6 bases from V and 1 base from J, leaving 19 bases between. Germline assignment: CDR1 MNHEY and CDR2 SMNVEV (reference sequence). The CDR3 region is CASRTLGTSGSYNEQFF. The CDR3 DNA sequence: TGTGCCAGCAGAACACTCGGGACTTCCGGTTCCTACAATGAGCAGTTCTTC.

The chain carries TRBV19 and TRBJ1-2; 7 bases line up with TRBD1. V lost 3 bases, J lost 4 bases, and 8 bases stayed unmatched. From germline, CDR1 is LNHDA and CDR2 SQIVND (reference sequence). The CDR3 spans 15 residues. The CDR3 spells CASSIRQGASYGYTF. CDR3 DNA sequence: TGTGCCAGTAGTATCCGACAGGGAGCTTCCTATGGCTACACCTTC.

Here the CDR3 DNA reads TGTGCCAGCAGCCCGGACTGGGGCTATGGCTACACCTTC. Translated: CASSPDWGYGYTF. This rearrangement joins TRBV7-9 to TRBJ1-2; D gene uncertain. CDR1 is SEHNR and CDR2 is FQNEAQ in the germline V gene (reference sequence). V shed 5 bases and J shed 4 bases, with 11 bases lying between them. This CDR3 contains 13 residues.

The CDR3 nucleotides are TGTGCCAGCAGTGGGCGGGAGAAGCAGTACTTC. Its translation is CASSGREKQYF. The chain has TRBV6-1 and TRBJ2-7; 7 bases map to TRBD2. Germline assignment: CDR1 MNHNS and CDR2 SASEGT. Trimming removed 4 bases from V and 8 bases from J; junction bases left unmatched: 2. CDR3 length: 11 amino acids.

The genes are TRBV5-6 and TRBJ2-1; D gene uncertain. Germline assignment: CDR1 SGHDT and CDR2 YYEEEE. V was cut by 0 bases and J by 10 bases, with 8 bases left in between. CDR3 size: 12 residues. CDR3 sequence reads: CASSLGSSEQFF. CDR3 nucleotides: TGTGCCAGCAGCTTGGGGAGCAGCGAGCAGTTCTTC.

As regards this clone: The identical CDR3 is also encoded by other nucleotide sequences in the sample. The chain recombines TRBV9 with TRBJ1-2; 10 bases line up with TRBD1. Germline trimming cut 0 bases from V and 2 bases from J; bases unmatched to any gene: 1. There are 15 residues in the CDR3. Germline-derived CDR1 and CDR2 are SGDLS and YYNGEE. The CDR3 DNA reads TGTGCCAGCAGCGTAGTGGGACAGGGGAACTATGGCTACACCTTC. It specifies CASSVVGQGNYGYTF. Full variable domain (outside the CDR3, taken from reference TRBV9 and TRBJ1-2): DSGVTQTPKHLITATGQRVTLRCSPRSGDLSVYWYQQSLDQGLQFLIQYYNGEERAKGNILERFSAQQFPDLHSELNLSSLELGDSALYFCASSVVGQGNYGYTFGSGTRLTVV.

The J gene is TRBJ1-4, the V gene TRBV18, with D hard to call. Germline CDR1 and CDR2: KGHSH and LQKENI. The CDR3 has 15 residues. V was clipped by 4 bases and J by 7 bases, with 16 bases between them. The CDR3 spells CASSRESGFGEKLFF. CDR3 bases: TGTGCCAGCTCACGAGAGTCGGGGTTCGGTGAAAAACTGTTTTTT.

The chain recombines TRBV4-1 with TRBJ2-4; 8 positions agree with TRBD2. The V and J ends lost 1 base and 1 base, in that order; junction bases with no gene match: 6. CDR1 is MGHRA and CDR2 is YSYEKL in the germline V gene. The CDR3 is 17 residues long. CDR3 residues: CASSQASGSEAKNIQYF. The CDR3 DNA sequence: TGCGCCAGCAGCCAAGCCAGCGGGAGTGAGGCCAAAAACATTCAGTACTTC.

This chain connects TRBV7-6 to TRBJ2-5; perhaps TRBD1 as D (6 bases). CDR1 and CDR2 from the germline V gene are SGHVS and FNYEAQ. The ends were cut back, 5 bases at V and 4 bases at J, with 11 bases in the middle. The CDR3 length is 13 residues. The CDR3 nucleotides are TGTGCCAGCAGCCCGCAGGGGCGAGAGACCCAGTACTTC. Translation gives CASSPQGRETQYF.

The sample holds a few counts of this clone. The rearrangement links TRBV10-1 to TRBJ2-3, with D possibly TRBD2 on 5 matching bases. V lost 0 bases and J 0 bases, leaving 19 bases between the germline ends. This CDR3 is built from 19 residues. CDR1 and CDR2 (germline): WNHNN, SYGVQD (reference sequence). The CDR3 loop is CASSESGWAGQTSTDTQYF. The CDR3 bases are TGCGCCAGCAGTGAGTCGGGCTGGGCGGGCCAGACTAGCACAGATACGCAGTATTTT.

The genes are TRBV9 and TRBJ2-5; 10 bases are a match to TRBD2. The junction had 10 bases not matched to a gene; V was cut back by 3 bases and J by 5 bases. The germline V gene encodes CDR1 SGDLS and CDR2 YYNGEE. The CDR3 is 16 amino acids. This CDR3 is CASSASSGRRQETQYF. CDR3 bases: TGTGCCAGCAGCGCTTCTAGCGGGAGAAGGCAGGAGACCCAGTACTTC.

The chain combines TRBV9 with TRBJ2-3; 7 bases match TRBD1. V shed 4 bases, J shed 1 base, and the junction held 9 bases outside the gene matches. CDR1 is SGDLS, CDR2 YYNGEE, per germline. CDR3 size: 16 residues. In nucleotides, the CDR3 is TGTGCCAGCAGCCCCCGACAGGGAGAGGGCACAGATACGCAGTATTTT. It translates to CASSPRQGEGTDTQYF.

The J gene is TRBJ1-4, the V gene TRBV5-1; the match to TRBD1 covers 9 bases. Germline V lookup: CDR1 SGHRS, CDR2 YFSETQ. V was clipped by 4 bases and J by 8 bases; unmatched bases: 6. The CDR3 contains 14 residues. CDR3 in DNA: TGCGCCAGCAGCGTGGGACAGGGAGGAGAAAAACTGTTTTTT. Its translation: CASSVGQGGEKLFF.

This clone showed up just once. The CDR3, as DNA: TGTGCCAGCCAATCATTGGGGAGGACTGCCTCCTACAATGAGCAGTTCTTC. It specifies CASQSLGRTASYNEQFF. The rearrangement uses TRBV7-9 and TRBJ2-1; D possibly corresponds to TRBD2 (6 bases). V lost 8 bases and J 0 bases, leaving 20 bases between the germline ends. The CDR3 sequence is 17 residues long. Germline V gene lookup returns CDR1 SEHNR and CDR2 FQNEAQ (reference sequence).

This clone was counted a single time. The rearrangement links TRBV5-6 to TRBJ2-3; D unresolved. The CDR3 is 16 residues long. Germline CDR1 reads SGHDT; CDR2 reads YYEEEE. V lost 0 bases, J lost 3 bases, and 14 bases lay in between. Written as DNA, the CDR3 is TGTGCCAGCAGCTTGGCGCTAGTGGTGCCTACAGATACGCAGTATTTT. Residues: CASSLALVVPTDTQYF. Drawing the rest from reference TRBV5-6 and TRBJ2-3, the complete variable domain is DAGVTQSPTHLIKTRGQQVTLRCSPKSGHDTVSWYQQALGQGPQFIFQYYEEEERQRGNFPDRFSGHQFPNYSSELNVNALLLGDSALYLCASSLALVVPTDTQYFGPGTRLTVL.

This chain connects TRBV20-1 to TRBJ2-7; no definite D call. Trimming shortened V by 5 bases and J by 5 bases, and 10 bases separated the two germline ends. Germline values: CDR1 DFQATT, CDR2 SNEGSKA (reference sequence). The CDR3 consists of 11 residues. CDR3 in amino acids: CSASARDEQYF. DNA for the CDR3: TGCAGTGCTTCCGCCCGGGACGAGCAGTACTTC.

The gene calls are TRBV28 and TRBJ1-1; D is undetermined. Trimming took off 0 bases at V and 0 bases at J, with 8 bases between the two ends. The CDR3 covers 15 residues. Germline CDR1 is MDHEN and CDR2 is SYDVKM. DNA of the CDR3: TGTGCCAGCAGTTTATGGGCGGTCATGAACACTGAAGCTTTCTTT. As protein: CASSLWAVMNTEAFF.

V is TRBV28 and J is TRBJ2-1; 8 nucleotides agree with TRBD2. In germline, CDR1 is MDHEN, CDR2 SYDVKM. The CDR3 runs 15 residues. After removal of 5 bases from V and 2 bases from J, the junction contained 5 bases not matched to a gene. The CDR3 loop reads CASSTSSGPYNEQFF. DNA of the CDR3: TGTGCCAGCAGTACCTCTAGCGGGCCCTACAATGAGCAGTTCTTC.

The chain carries TRBV5-5 and TRBJ1-2; the D is unclear. CDR3 length: 15 amino acids. Per the germline V gene, CDR1 is SGHKS and CDR2 is YYEKEE (reference sequence). The V end was cut by 5 bases, the J end by 4 bases, with 18 bases between. The CDR3 sequence is CASSRGGAQVYGYTF. The DNA for the CDR3 is TGTGCCAGCAGTCGAGGAGGCGCTCAGGTCTATGGCTACACCTTC.

V gene TRBV28 combines with J gene TRBJ1-2; D call uncertain. Germline V gene sequence: CDR1 MDHEN, CDR2 SYDVKM. The CDR3 runs to 15 residues. Trimming stripped 6 bases from V and 3 bases from J, with 17 bases between. The CDR3 DNA reads as TGTGCCAGCAGCCCCTTGGGCAGTATGGACTATGGCTACACCTTC. Protein: CASSPLGSMDYGYTF.

The chain joins TRBV27 to TRBJ2-1; 11 nucleotides align to TRBD1. The germline gives CDR1 MNHEY, CDR2 SMNVEV (reference sequence). The CDR3 has 14 amino acids. J gave up 7 bases and V 6 bases, and 5 bases lay outside the gene matches. The CDR3 DNA reads TGTGCCAGCAGCCCCCGGGACAGGGGGAATGAGCAGTTCTTC. This gives the protein CASSPRDRGNEQFF.

This sequence joins TRBV27 and TRBJ2-2; 9 nucleotides match TRBD2. The CDR3 has 18 residues. In germline, CDR1 is MNHEY, CDR2 SMNVEV (reference sequence). V shed 5 bases and J 4 bases; nucleotides not matched to a gene: 14. CDR3 bases: TGTGCCAGCAGTGCCCCCTTTGCGGGGGGGCAGGGCACCGGGGAGCTGTTTTTT. Its translation is CASSAPFAGGQGTGELFF.

V and J are TRBV11-2 and TRBJ1-1; 7 bases match TRBD1. Germline trimming cut 4 bases from V and 4 bases from J; bases unmatched to any gene: 6. CDR1 is SGHAT, CDR2 FQNNGV, per germline. The CDR3 runs to 14 residues. The CDR3 is CASSYRQGSTEAFF. As DNA, the CDR3 is TGTGCCAGCAGCTATCGACAGGGTTCCACTGAAGCTTTCTTT.